The 13 T cell receptor beta chains presented below share a single source sample, sequenced in a study of metastatic and nonmetastatic thyroid tumors. TCRdb re-processed the PCR reads through MiXCR. Here the sample spans approximately 20,000 clones, about 14% being singletons. Thyroid surgery was performed in patients who had received no treatment beforehand. Sequencing input: tumor tissue. The receptors derive from a female donor with papillary thyroid cancer or a benign thyroid nodule (not recorded which). Some clones in this sample may be carry-over from other donors' samples.

This clone is labeled as medium-sized (0.01 to 0.1%). This rearrangement joins TRBV6-1 to TRBJ2-3; the D gene is possibly TRBD1 (6 bases). Trimming cost V 6 bases and J 1 base, with 17 bases left between them. The CDR3 runs to 16 residues. Looked up from germline, CDR1 is MNHNS and CDR2 is SASEGT. CDR3 sequence (DNA): TGTGCCAGCAGCCCCAGGCCAGGGGTCCGCACAGATACGCAGTATTTT. This encodes CASSPRPGVRTDTQYF.

This clone was counted at least ten times. A much larger clone lies one base from this, so it may be a read error. The V and J genes are TRBV18 and TRBJ2-5; no clear D gene. This CDR3 contains 12 residues. V lost 2 bases and J lost 5, with 6 bases in between. The germline CDR1 and CDR2 sequences are KGHSH and LQKENI. CDR3: CASSPTSETQYF. For the CDR3, the DNA is TGTGCCAGCTCACCAACCAGTGAGACCCAGTACTTC.

This clone was counted ten times or more. The V gene is TRBV6-5, the J gene TRBJ2-1; no clear D gene. CDR3 length: 14 residues. Germline loops: CDR1 MNHEY, CDR2 SVGAGI. V was trimmed by 0 bases and J by 9 bases, leaving 12 bases between them. CDR3: CASSYSLGGGEQFF. DNA for the CDR3: TGTGCCAGCAGTTACTCTCTGGGTGGCGGTGAGCAGTTCTTC.

CDR3 nucleotides: TGTGCCTGGAGTGTTATCGAACCCGAAGCTTTCTTT. It is translated as CAWSVIEPEAFF. The chain couples TRBV30 to TRBJ1-1, with D uncertain. Per the germline V gene, CDR1 is GTSNPN and CDR2 is SVGIG (reference sequence). The CDR3 runs 12 residues. V shed 0 bases and J shed 8 bases, with 10 bases lying between them.

In this sample, this clone turned up many times. V is TRBV27 and J is TRBJ2-4, with D maybe TRBD1 (6 bases). The CDR3 runs to 16 residues. CDR1 and CDR2 from the germline V gene are MNHEY and SMNVEV (reference sequence). Trimming pared 5 bases from V and 3 bases from J, leaving 17 bases between. CDR3 coding DNA: TGTGCCAGCAGTCCCTCTGACAGGATCGTCAAAAACATTCAGTACTTC. It is translated as CASSPSDRIVKNIQYF.

This clone was seen a handful of times. The gene calls are TRBV6-1 and TRBJ2-7, with TRBD2 identical over 10 bases. Losses at the gene ends were 6 bases for V and 10 bases for J; bases not matched to a gene: 15. Germline CDR1 reads MNHNS; CDR2 reads SASEGT. The CDR3 spans 15 residues. CDR3 sequence reads: CASSSGLAVGYYQYF. In nucleotides, the CDR3 is TGTGCCAGCAGCTCCGGACTAGCGGTTGGCTACTATCAGTACTTC.

This clone appeared many times. This chain links TRBV24-1 with TRBJ2-3; TRBD2 is a possible D gene (5 bases). V dropped 4 bases and J dropped 4 bases, with 17 bases sitting between them. Germline CDR1 reads KGHDR; CDR2 reads SFDVKD. The CDR3 loop spans 16 amino acids. The CDR3 DNA reads TGTGCCACCAGTGAACAGAGAGGGAGAAATTCAGATACGCAGTATTTT. This encodes CATSEQRGRNSDTQYF.

CDR3 bases: TGTGCCAGCAGGGCCTTAGCAGTCGGTCTCGGTGAGCTGTTTTTT. This encodes CASRALAVGLGELFF. The V and J genes are TRBV2 and TRBJ2-2; no clear D gene. Germline CDR1 SNHLY, CDR2 FYNNEI. The V end lost 6 bases, the J end lost 11 bases, and 22 bases lay between the germline ends. The CDR3 sequence is 15 residues long.

This clone was recorded at least ten times. The chain combines TRBV19 with TRBJ1-5; 8 nucleotides align to TRBD1. V was clipped by 4 bases and J by 4 bases; unmatched bases: 12. The CDR3 has 17 residues. Germline CDR1 LNHDA, CDR2 SQIVND (reference sequence). The CDR3 here is CASSKGGTGRWNQPQHF. The CDR3 DNA is TGTGCCAGTAGTAAGGGGGGGACAGGCCGGTGGAATCAGCCCCAGCATTTT.

This clone was found many times. The same CDR3 arises from other DNA sequences in this sample as well. V usage is TRBV19 and J usage is TRBJ2-1; perhaps D is TRBD1 or TRBD2 (5 bases each). V lost 4 bases to trimming and J lost 6 bases, with 10 bases between them. Germline V gene sequence: CDR1 LNHDA, CDR2 SQIVND (reference sequence). CDR3 length: 13 residues. The CDR3 here is CASSRGFGNEQFF. DNA of the CDR3: TGTGCCAGTAGTAGGGGGTTTGGCAATGAGCAGTTCTTC.

This clone was detected only a few times. The V gene is TRBV27, the J gene TRBJ2-5, with D possibly matching TRBD1 (5 bases). This CDR3 is built from 13 residues. Germline V lookup: CDR1 MNHEY, CDR2 SMNVEV (reference sequence). Trimming stripped 3 bases from V and 6 bases from J, with 11 bases between. This CDR3 is CASSLQGRQTQYF. The CDR3 nucleotides are TGTGCCAGCAGTTTGCAGGGAAGGCAGACCCAGTACTTC.

This clone was observed a few times. The chain employs TRBV15 and TRBJ1-4; D gene ambiguous. Germline CDR1 LNHNV, CDR2 YYDKDF (reference sequence). V lost 1 base and J lost 4, with 10 bases in between. The CDR3 length is 15 residues. CDR3 protein: CATSRARADNEKLFF. The CDR3 region has the DNA TGTGCCACCAGCAGAGCCCGGGCGGATAATGAAAAACTGTTTTTT.

This clone showed up just a few times. A read error may be the cause here, since a much bigger clone is one base away. Different DNA sequences within this sample yield the same CDR3. The gene calls are TRBV2 and TRBJ2-3; 7 positions agree with TRBD2. The CDR3 loop spans 14 amino acids. Germline-derived CDR1 and CDR2 are SNHLY and FYNNEI. V shed 4 bases and J 2 bases; nucleotides not matched to a gene: 3. In nucleotides, the CDR3 is TGTGCCAGCAGTGCTAGCGGATTCACAGATACGCAGTATTTT. It codes for CASSASGFTDTQYF.